These 10 T cell receptor beta chains came from one sample sequenced in a study of blood T cells in healthy people across ages. It was with a sample-barcoded 5' primer and a J-beta primer mix that a second PCR of roughly 7 to 12 cycles was run. One entry per CDR3 protein, called by TCRdb with MiXCR from the 5' RACE reads. The sample has about 640,000 distinct CDR3 sequences; approximately 30% are singletons. The sample was blood. The receptor source for this set is a woman older than 75 in good health.

A note on this clonotype: One base away lies a much larger clone, so this may be a sequencing read error. This rearrangement joins TRBV7-2 to TRBJ2-5; D is possibly TRBD1 (5 bases). The better agreement between TRBJ2-7 and the DNA end casts doubt on the J call. Germline V gene lookup returns CDR1 SGHTA and CDR2 FQGNSA. The CDR3 is made up of 14 amino acids. CDR3 sequence: CTSSPDLAGHEQYF. As DNA, the CDR3 is TGTACCAGCAGCCCCGATTTAGCAGGGCACGAGCAGTACTTC.

In the case of this clonotype: This may arise from a read error, as a much more abundant clone is one base away. The chain combines TRBV3-1 with TRBJ2-3; unclear D gene. V lost 3 bases to trimming and J lost 0 bases, with 7 bases between them. This CDR3 comprises 14 residues. The germline gives CDR1 LGHDT, CDR2 YNNKEL (reference sequence). The CDR3 sequence is CASSHLTSTDTQYF. The CDR3 DNA is TGTGCCAGCAGCCATCTTACTAGCACAGATACGCAGTATTTT.

The rearrangement links TRBV11-2 to TRBJ1-1; D uncertain. CDR3 length: 12 amino acids. The germline CDR1 and CDR2 sequences are SGHAT and FQNNGV. V was pared by 5 bases and J by 7 bases, with 11 bases between. In nucleotides, the CDR3 is TGTGCCAGCAGCCCTCGAGTAGGTGAAGCTTTCTTT. Its protein product is CASSPRVGEAFF.

Ten or more counts support this clonotype. DNA for the CDR3: TGTGCCTGGAACCCCATGGCCGGATCCTACGAGCAGTACTTC. This translates into CAWNPMAGSYEQYF. V gene TRBV30 combines with J gene TRBJ2-7, with unresolved D. Trimming removed 4 bases at V and 1 base at J, with 14 bases between. This CDR3 has 14 residues. CDR1 and CDR2 from the germline V gene are GTSNPN and SVGIG (reference sequence).

This clonotype came up many times. The rearrangement links TRBV10-3 to TRBJ2-5; D is unclear. Trimming pared 0 bases from V and 3 bases from J, leaving 11 bases between. The CDR3 extends over 15 amino acids. Germline CDR1 reads ENHRY; CDR2 reads SYGVKD. In nucleotides, the CDR3 is TGTGCCATCAGTGAGTCTCTGGAAAAGGAAGAGACCCAGTACTTC. This encodes CAISESLEKEETQYF.

Note on this clonotype: It may be a read error: a sequence one base away is much more abundant. The rearrangement links TRBV30 to TRBJ2-1; no reliable D call. CDR1 and CDR2 (germline): GTSNPN, SVGIG (reference sequence). This CDR3 contains 12 residues. Trimming pared 0 bases from V and 8 bases from J, leaving 8 bases between. CDR3 sequence: CAWSVGRHEQFF. In nucleotides, the CDR3 is TGTGCCTGGAGTGTAGGCCGTCATGAGCAGTTCTTC.

This clonotype was detected a few times. The V and J genes are TRBV6-2 or TRBV6-3 and TRBJ2-7; D gene unclear. Judging by the DNA end, TRBJ2-5 fits better; the J call may be wrong. Germline CDR1 reads MNHEY; CDR2 reads SVGEGT. The CDR3 has 14 residues. CDR3 amino acids: CASTPVMGRETQYF. CDR3 nucleotide sequence: TGTGCCAGCACCCCGGTCATGGGCAGAGAGACCCAGTACTTC.

Details on this clonotype: A read error may explain this, as a much larger clone is one base away. The rearrangement uses TRBV6-5 and TRBJ2-3; 11 bases map to TRBD2. CDR3 length equals 18 residues. Germline V lookup: CDR1 MNHEY, CDR2 SVGAGI. The chain's CDR3 is CVSSPRVAGGFSTDTQYF. CDR3 nucleotides: TGTGTCAGCAGTCCCCGAGTAGCGGGGGGGTTTAGCACAGATACGCAGTATTTT.

This clonotype showed up just once. A much bigger clone sits one base away, suggesting this may be a read error. The rearrangement uses TRBV9 and TRBJ2-7, with a tentative D call TRBD2 (6 bases). From germline, CDR1 is SGDLS and CDR2 YYNGEE. This CDR3 is 15 amino acids long. The CDR3 DNA sequence: TGTGCCGGCAGCGTATACGGGGGTGCGTCCTACGAGCAGTACTTC. Its protein is CAGSVYGGASYEQYF.

In this sample, this clonotype turned up a few times. The rearrangement uses TRBV7-9 and TRBJ2-5; no firm D call. CDR3 length equals 16 residues. From germline, CDR1 is SEHNR and CDR2 FQNEAQ (reference sequence). V lost 1 base, J lost 5 bases, and 17 bases lay in between. This chain's CDR3 is CASSLGGLWEEETQYF. In DNA form, the CDR3 reads TGTGCCAGCAGCTTAGGGGGTCTGTGGGAAGAGGAGACCCAGTACTTC.